Below are 14 T cell receptor beta chains sequenced from a single sample in a study of shared clonotypes between healthy human individuals. CD45RO negativity and positive selection for CCR7 defined naive CD8 cells, a population that excluded terminally differentiated effector memory CD45RA+ cells. Assay used: immunoSEQ multiplex PCR; TCRdb lists only in-frame clones, some missing. The table includes over 2 million clones, roughly 94% detected once. Specimen: naive CD8+ T cells sorted from blood. These receptors originate from a man between 18 and 35 years old in good health.

The rearrangement links TRBV4-3 to TRBJ2-2, with TRBD2 identical over 11 bases. The CDR3 length is 17 residues. Looked up from germline, CDR1 is LGHNA and CDR2 is YSLEER. The junction had 6 bases not matched to a gene; V was cut back by 4 bases and J by 2 bases. CDR3 coding DNA: TGCGCCAGCAGCCTCCGACTAGCGGGACCTAACACCGGGGAGCTGTTTTTT. Its translation is CASSLRLAGPNTGELFF.

The rearrangement links TRBV7-8 to TRBJ2-3; 10 nucleotides line up with TRBD2. The CDR3 loop spans 15 amino acids. J gave up 4 bases and V 6 bases, and 7 bases lay outside the gene matches. The germline gives CDR1 SGHVS, CDR2 FQNEAQ. CDR3 residues: CASSFGTSEADTQYF. The CDR3 DNA follows: TGTGCCAGCAGTTTTGGGACTAGCGAGGCAGATACGCAGTATTTT.

As regards this clone: Other DNA variants within this sample encode the same CDR3. The chain joins TRBV27 to TRBJ2-7; weak D call: TRBD2 (7 bases). V lost 2 bases and J 4 bases, leaving 12 bases between the germline ends. Germline CDR1 MNHEY, CDR2 SMNVEV (reference sequence). This CDR3 contains 14 residues. Here the CDR3 DNA reads TGTGCCAGCAGTTTACGGGGGGCCATGTACGAGCAGTACTTC. As protein: CASSLRGAMYEQYF.

V and J are TRBV9 and TRBJ2-5; D is possibly TRBD1 or TRBD2 (5 bases each). From germline, CDR1 is SGDLS and CDR2 YYNGEE. The V gene lost 0 bases and the J gene lost 5 bases, with 11 bases spanning the gap. This CDR3 is built from 14 residues. DNA for the CDR3: TGTGCCAGCAGCGTAGACGGGGCTTATGAGACCCAGTACTTC. Translation: CASSVDGAYETQYF.

The genes are TRBV27 and TRBJ2-7, with a possible D match to TRBD2 (6 bases). V was clipped by 2 bases and J by 5 bases, with 10 bases between them. The length of the CDR3 is 13 residues. Looked up from germline, CDR1 is MNHEY and CDR2 is SMNVEV (reference sequence). CDR3 loop: CASSLTGANEQYF. CDR3 DNA: TGTGCCAGCAGTTTAACGGGAGCTAACGAGCAGTACTTC.

The rearrangement uses TRBV29-1 and TRBJ2-7, with D maybe TRBD1 (5 bases). The length of the CDR3 is 15 residues. Trimming removed 0 bases at V and 1 base at J, with 13 bases between. Per germline, CDR1 SQVTM and CDR2 ANQGSEA. CDR3 loop: CSVEEGDSPSYEQYF. CDR3 nucleotides: TGCAGCGTTGAAGAAGGAGACAGTCCTTCCTACGAGCAGTACTTC.

This sequence joins TRBV19 and TRBJ2-1; 15 positions match TRBD2. This CDR3 region has 16 residues. Germline V gene lookup returns CDR1 LNHDA and CDR2 SQIVND (reference sequence). The V gene end was trimmed by 5 bases and the J gene end by 9 bases; junction bases not matched to a gene: 8. CDR3 bases: TGTGCCAGTAGTCCTACGGGACTAGCGGGAGGTGGTGAGCAGTTCTTC. Residues: CASSPTGLAGGGEQFF.

The chain has TRBV29-1 and TRBJ2-7, with 7 nucleotides matching TRBD2. Trimming removed 4 bases from V and 3 bases from J; junction bases left unmatched: 9. The CDR3 is 14 residues long. Germline assignment: CDR1 SQVTM and CDR2 ANQGSEA. For the CDR3, the DNA is TGCAGCGTTGTTGTGGCGGGGGAGCACTACGAGCAGTACTTC. Translation gives CSVVVAGEHYEQYF.

This sequence joins TRBV5-6 and TRBJ2-2, with D tentatively TRBD1 (5 bases). V gave up 4 bases and J gave up 7 bases, with 11 bases separating them. The CDR3 loop spans 13 amino acids. From germline, CDR1 is SGHDT and CDR2 YYEEEE. CDR3 nucleotides: TGTGCCAGCAGCGGCAGGGTTGACGGGGAGCTGTTTTTT. Its translation is CASSGRVDGELFF.

The chain is built from TRBV5-1 and TRBJ2-7, with TRBD1 matching over 10 bases. V gave up 4 bases and J gave up 5 bases; unmatched junction bases: 9. This CDR3 contains 15 residues. The V gene's germline CDR1 is SGHRS and CDR2 YFSETQ. The CDR3 sequence is CASSHGQGVMNEQYF. As DNA, the CDR3 is TGCGCCAGCAGCCACGGACAGGGGGTCATGAACGAGCAGTACTTC.

The DNA for the CDR3 is TGTGCCAGCAGCCAAGGGAGCGGGGGTCAGCCCCAGCATTTT. Residues: CASSQGSGGQPQHF. The rearrangement uses TRBV9 and TRBJ1-5, with D possibly matching TRBD1 (5 bases). Per germline, CDR1 SGDLS and CDR2 YYNGEE. Trimming stripped 4 bases from V and 6 bases from J, with 14 bases between. The CDR3 consists of 14 residues.

V and J are TRBV13 and TRBJ1-1, with a tentative D call TRBD1 (6 bases). The CDR3 loop spans 15 amino acids. The V gene lost 3 bases and the J gene lost 0 bases, with 11 bases spanning the gap. From germline, CDR1 is PRHDT and CDR2 FYEKMQ (reference sequence). The CDR3 nucleotides read TGTGCCAGCAGCTTCCGGACAGCCCTGAACACTGAAGCTTTCTTT. It yields the protein CASSFRTALNTEAFF. The variable domain in full, completed from reference TRBV13 and TRBJ1-1, reads AAGVIQSPRHLIKEKRETATLKCYPIPRHDTVYWYQQGPGQDPQFLISFYEKMQSDKGSIPDRFSAQQFSDYHSELNMSSLELGDSALYFCASSFRTALNTEAFFGQGTRLTVV.

This chain joins TRBV7-9 and TRBJ1-2; 8 nucleotides align to TRBD1. J lost 4 bases, V lost 5 bases, and 6 bases had no gene match. CDR3 length: 14 residues. Germline V gives CDR1 SEHNR, CDR2 FQNEAQ (reference sequence). In DNA, the CDR3 is TGTGCCAGCAGCCCTACCCAGGGGGCCTATGGCTACACCTTC. Translated: CASSPTQGAYGYTF.

The rearrangement links TRBV6-1 to TRBJ2-7; no reliable D call. The germline V and J ends were trimmed by 4 bases and 2 bases, with 9 bases remaining between them. The CDR3 length is 13 residues. Germline CDR1 reads MNHNS; CDR2 reads SASEGT. CDR3 DNA: TGTGCCAGCAGTGTTAAACCCCCCTACGAGCAGTACTTC. Protein sequence: CASSVKPPYEQYF.